Below, one T cell receptor (beta chain) is given with its context. Its antigen is currently unknown. This specimen comes from a study of T cells in tuberculosis. About the research overall: Blood was taken before or within 7 days of anti-tuberculosis therapy.

Findings of the study overall: Active tuberculosis patients had shorter CDR3-alpha; the beta difference was nonsignificant.

The method was immunoSEQ multiplex PCR; TCRdb's version includes in-frame clones alone and lacks a portion of them. The profile covers around 30,000 clones, with around 88% appearing a single time and 4% to 6.5% taken by the ten largest. Germline assignment: CDR1 MGHRA and CDR2 YSYEKL. V gave up 5 bases and J gave up 2 bases; unmatched junction bases: 11. This CDR3 region has 17 residues. Noted time point: new active TB diagnosis, blood taken before or within 7 days of starting treatment. This sequence originates from an adult with tuberculosis. The chain combines TRBV4-1 with TRBJ2-7; 11 bases match TRBD2. Specimen: PBMCs, collected at tuberculosis diagnosis. CDR3: CASSATQTSGTTYEQYF. The DNA for the CDR3 is TGCGCCAGCAGCGCCACCCAGACTAGCGGGACAACCTACGAGCAGTACTTC.